These 10 T cell receptor beta chains came from one sample sequenced in a study of cytomegalovirus exposure and HLA in healthy donors. Use of 60 Vbeta and 13 Jbeta primers characterized the PCR. Profiled with immunoSEQ multiplex PCR; TCRdb holds only in-frame clones, not every one. The sample holds 45,000 to 60,000 clones. The sequenced sample consisted of PBMCs. These TCRs come from a female donor in good health and CMV-seronegative.

This chain's CDR3 is CASSFQAGFTDTQYF. As DNA, the CDR3 is TGTGCCAGCAGCTTTCAGGCGGGGTTCACAGATACGCAGTATTTT. The chain joins TRBV11-3 to TRBJ2-3, with D possibly being TRBD2 (6 bases). Germline V gene sequence: CDR1 SGHNT, CDR2 YENEEA. V lost 3 bases and J lost 2, with 12 bases in between. The CDR3 has 15 amino acids.

In DNA form, the CDR3 reads TGTGCCAGCAGCCCGGGGCCGGCTAGCGGGGCTGGAGGGGAGACCCAGTACTTC. It is translated as CASSPGPASGAGGETQYF. The chain recombines TRBV14 with TRBJ2-5; 9 positions agree with TRBD2. From germline, CDR1 is SGHDN and CDR2 FVKESK. The CDR3 runs 18 residues. J lost 5 bases, V lost 4 bases, and 17 bases had no gene match.

The chain joins TRBV6-5 to TRBJ2-1; 7 bases fit TRBD2. This CDR3 is built from 14 residues. The V gene end was trimmed by 6 bases and the J gene end by 7 bases; junction bases not matched to a gene: 9. CDR1 is MNHEY and CDR2 is SVGAGI in the germline V gene. CDR3 sequence reads: CASSRSGGGNEQFF. The CDR3 region has the DNA TGTGCCAGCAGCCGGTCGGGAGGAGGGAATGAGCAGTTCTTC.

The CDR3 reads CASSLGAATGSNSYEQYF. For the CDR3, the DNA is TGTGCCAGCAGCTTAGGAGCAGCGACAGGGAGCAATTCCTACGAGCAGTACTTC. The chain carries TRBV7-2 and TRBJ2-7, with 7 bases aligning to TRBD1. V lost 1 base, J lost 1 base, and 13 bases stayed unmatched. CDR3 length equals 18 residues. Germline CDR1 is SGHTA and CDR2 is FQGNSA.

V usage is TRBV6-1 and J usage is TRBJ1-2; 7 bases line up with TRBD1. Germline V gene lookup returns CDR1 MNHNS and CDR2 SASEGT. Trimming removed 1 base from V and 1 base from J; junction bases left unmatched: 3. This CDR3 spans 15 amino acids. CDR3 sequence (DNA): TGTGCCAGCAGTGAAGAGGGGGCAGGTAACTATGGCTACACCTTC. Translated: CASSEEGAGNYGYTF.

V usage is TRBV7-3 and J usage is TRBJ2-7, with D possibly TRBD1 on 5 matching bases. In germline, CDR1 is SGHTA, CDR2 FQGTGA. Trimming removed 5 bases at V and 2 bases at J, with 19 bases between. This CDR3 contains 16 residues. CDR3 DNA: TGTGCCAGCAGCCCTACCCCCGGACACTCCACCTACGAGCAGTACTTC. Amino acids: CASSPTPGHSTYEQYF. The complete variable domain, with remaining parts taken from reference TRBV7-3 and TRBJ2-7, reads GAGVSQTPSNKVTEKGKYVELRCDPISGHTALYWYRQSLGQGPEFLIYFQGTGAADDSGLPNDRFFAVRPEGSVSTLKIQRTERGDSAVYLCASSPTPGHSTYEQYFGPGTRLTVT.

The V and J genes are TRBV13 and TRBJ2-5, with D tentatively TRBD1 (8 bases). Per germline, CDR1 PRHDT and CDR2 FYEKMQ (reference sequence). The V and J ends lost 4 bases and 5 bases respectively, with 17 bases between them. There are 15 residues in the CDR3. CDR3 nucleotide sequence: TGTGCCAGCAGCTCGGACAGGGACGGGGGGGAGACCCAGTACTTC. Protein sequence: CASSSDRDGGETQYF.

The CDR3 here is CASSLSPRDEKLFF. The CDR3 region has the DNA TGCGCCAGCAGCCTGAGTCCCCGGGATGAAAAACTGTTTTTT. The rearrangement uses TRBV4-1 and TRBJ1-4; D gene uncertain. Germline V gene sequence: CDR1 MGHRA, CDR2 YSYEKL. The V and J ends lost 4 bases and 6 bases respectively, with 12 bases between them. The CDR3 has 14 residues.

The gene calls are TRBV20-1 and TRBJ2-1; possible D gene TRBD1, 6 bases. CDR3 length: 11 residues. With 5 bases removed from V and 10 bases from J, the gap between germline ends came to 12 bases. In germline, CDR1 is DFQATT, CDR2 SNEGSKA (reference sequence). The CDR3 loop is CSASRGEEQFF. The CDR3 DNA is TGCAGTGCTTCCAGGGGAGAGGAGCAGTTCTTC.

This chain joins TRBV5-5 and TRBJ2-3; the D gene is possibly TRBD2 (5 bases). CDR1 is SGHKS and CDR2 is YYEKEE in the germline V gene (reference sequence). This CDR3 contains 15 residues. The germline V and J ends were trimmed by 0 bases and 2 bases, with 10 bases remaining between them. This CDR3 reads CASSLALAVTDTQYF. CDR3 nucleotides: TGTGCCAGCAGCTTGGCCCTAGCAGTCACAGATACGCAGTATTTT. Full variable domain (remainder filled in from reference TRBV5-5 and TRBJ2-3): DAGVTQSPTHLIKTRGQQVTLRCSPISGHKSVSWYQQVLGQGPQFIFQYYEKEERGRGNFPDRFSARQFPNYSSELNVNALLLGDSALYLCASSLALAVTDTQYFGPGTRLTVL.